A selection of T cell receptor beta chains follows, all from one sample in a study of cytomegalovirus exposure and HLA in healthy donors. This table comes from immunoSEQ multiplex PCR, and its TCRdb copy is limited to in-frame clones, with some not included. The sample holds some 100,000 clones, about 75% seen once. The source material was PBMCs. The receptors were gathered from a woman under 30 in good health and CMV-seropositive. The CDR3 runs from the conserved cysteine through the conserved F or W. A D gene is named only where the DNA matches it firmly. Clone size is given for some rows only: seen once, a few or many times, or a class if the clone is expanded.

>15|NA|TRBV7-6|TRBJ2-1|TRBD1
CASSLGPGQGAEQFF
TGTGCCAGCAGCTTAGGACCGGGACAGGGGGCTGAGCAGTTCTTC
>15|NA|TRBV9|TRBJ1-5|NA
CASSPFGGAGQPQHF
TGTGCCAGCAGCCCCTTTGGGGGCGCGGGTCAGCCCCAGCATTTT
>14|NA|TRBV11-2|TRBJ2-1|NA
CASSPLTGYNEQFF
TGTGCCAGCAGCCCTTTGACAGGATACAATGAGCAGTTCTTC
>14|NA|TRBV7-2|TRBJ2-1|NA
CASSPRTVNNEQFF
TGTGCCAGCAGCCCCCGGACAGTGAACAATGAGCAGTTCTTC
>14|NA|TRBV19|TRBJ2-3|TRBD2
CASKASGSTDTQYF
TGTGCCAGTAAGGCTAGCGGGAGCACAGATACGCAGTATTTT
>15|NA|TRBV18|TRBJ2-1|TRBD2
CASSPLSGSLNEQFF
TGTGCCAGCTCACCCCTTAGCGGGAGTCTAAATGAGCAGTTCTTC
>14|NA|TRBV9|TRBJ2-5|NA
CASSGGTAQETQYF
TGTGCCAGCAGCGGGGGGACTGCTCAAGAGACCCAGTACTTC
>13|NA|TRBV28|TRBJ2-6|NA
CASTVSGANVLTF
TGTGCCAGCACGGTCTCTGGGGCCAACGTCCTGACTTTC
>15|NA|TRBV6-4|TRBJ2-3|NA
CASSDSTGGGGTQYF
TGTGCCAGCAGTGACTCAACGGGAGGAGGGGGTACGCAGTATTTT
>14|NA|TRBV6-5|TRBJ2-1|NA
CASSTGGRQGEQFF
TGTGCCAGCAGTACCGGGGGGCGGCAAGGGGAGCAGTTCTTC
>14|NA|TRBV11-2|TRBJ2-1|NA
CASSSERSRDEQFF
TGTGCCAGCAGCTCAGAACGGTCTCGGGATGAGCAGTTCTTC
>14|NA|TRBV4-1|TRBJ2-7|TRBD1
CASSPPDRVAEQYF
TGCGCCAGCAGCCCCCCAGACAGGGTGGCCGAGCAGTACTTC
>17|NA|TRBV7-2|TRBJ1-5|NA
CASSLGVFGGKNQPQHF
TGTGCTAGCAGCTTAGGAGTATTCGGGGGGAAAAATCAGCCCCAGCATTTT
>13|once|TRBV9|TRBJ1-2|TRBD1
CASSVTGDYGYTF
TGTGCCAGCAGCGTGACAGGGGACTATGGCTACACCTTC
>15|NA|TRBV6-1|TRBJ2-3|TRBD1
CASSLQQGGTDTQYF
TGTGCCAGCAGTTTACAACAGGGGGGAACAGATACGCAGTATTTT
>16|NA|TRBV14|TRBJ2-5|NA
CASSQVVARYQETQYF
TGTGCCAGCAGCCAAGTTGTAGCGAGGTACCAAGAGACCCAGTACTTC
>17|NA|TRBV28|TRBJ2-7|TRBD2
CASSLKIGTSGRIEQYF
TGTGCCAGCAGTTTAAAGATTGGGACTAGCGGGAGAATTGAGCAGTACTTC
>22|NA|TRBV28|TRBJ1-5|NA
CASSLFPFERGTAKKSNQPQHF
TGTGCCAGCAGTTTGTTTCCATTCGAGCGGGGGACGGCGAAGAAGAGCAATCAGCCCCAGCATTTT
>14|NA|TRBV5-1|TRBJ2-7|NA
CASSLVRDSSEQYF
TGCGCCAGCAGCTTGGTTCGGGACTCCAGCGAGCAGTACTTC
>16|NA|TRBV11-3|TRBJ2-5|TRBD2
CASSSPLAGGVETQYF
TGTGCCAGCAGCTCCCCTCTGGCGGGAGGCGTAGAGACCCAGTACTTC
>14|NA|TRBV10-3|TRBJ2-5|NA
CAISESTVQETQYF
TGTGCCATCAGTGAGTCTACAGTCCAAGAGACCCAGTACTTC
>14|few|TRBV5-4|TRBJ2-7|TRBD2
CASSAGGVPYEQYF
TGTGCCAGCAGCGCCGGGGGGGTCCCCTACGAGCAGTACTTC
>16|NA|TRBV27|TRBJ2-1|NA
CASHGPDEGLVYEQFF
TGTGCCAGCCATGGCCCCGATGAGGGTCTCGTCTATGAGCAGTTCTTC
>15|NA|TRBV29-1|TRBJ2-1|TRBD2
CSVEELAGGPNEQFF
TGCAGCGTTGAAGAACTAGCGGGAGGGCCGAATGAGCAGTTCTTC
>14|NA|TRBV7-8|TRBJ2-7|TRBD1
CASSLPGQGYEQYF
TGTGCCAGCAGCCTCCCGGGACAGGGCTACGAGCAGTACTTC
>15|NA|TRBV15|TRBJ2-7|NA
CATSRDVFSVYEQYF
TGTGCCACCAGCAGAGACGTCTTCTCGGTATACGAGCAGTACTTC
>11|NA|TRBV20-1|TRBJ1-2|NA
CSARDIESYTF
TGCAGTGCTAGAGATATCGAGTCCTACACCTTC
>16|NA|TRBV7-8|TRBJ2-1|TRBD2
CASSLGGPSGGNEQFF
TGTGCCAGCAGCTTAGGAGGCCCTAGCGGGGGCAATGAGCAGTTCTTC
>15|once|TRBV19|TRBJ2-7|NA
CASTTAGRGLREQYF
TGTGCCAGTACTACGGCCGGCCGGGGGTTACGCGAGCAGTACTTC
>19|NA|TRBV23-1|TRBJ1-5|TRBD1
CASIHRNGQGVYSNQPQHF
TGCGCCAGCATCCACCGAAATGGACAGGGGGTGTATAGCAATCAGCCCCAGCATTTT
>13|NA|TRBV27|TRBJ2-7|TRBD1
CASSRTGGYEQYF
TGTGCCAGCAGTAGGACAGGGGGCTACGAGCAGTACTTC
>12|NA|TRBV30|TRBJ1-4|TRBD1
CASTGGGEKLFF
TGTGCCTCGACAGGGGGCGGTGAAAAACTGTTTTTT
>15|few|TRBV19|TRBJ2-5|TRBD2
CASSPIAGGPKTQYF
TGTGCCAGTAGTCCTATAGCGGGAGGGCCGAAGACCCAGTACTTC
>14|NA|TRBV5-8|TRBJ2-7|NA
CASSLGRGGNEQYF
TGTGCCAGCAGCTTGGGTCGGGGTGGGAACGAGCAGTACTTC
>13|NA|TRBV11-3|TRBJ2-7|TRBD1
CASSLRQGYEQYF
TGTGCCAGCAGCCTCCGACAGGGCTACGAGCAGTACTTC
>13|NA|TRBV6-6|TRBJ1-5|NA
CASSYVNNQPQHF
TGTGCCAGCAGTTACGTCAACAATCAGCCCCAGCATTTT
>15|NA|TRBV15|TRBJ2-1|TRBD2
CATSRAIAGANEQFF
TGTGCCACCAGCAGAGCGATAGCGGGAGCCAATGAGCAGTTCTTC
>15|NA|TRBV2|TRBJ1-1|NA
CASRDATGTNTEAFF
TGTGCCAGCAGGGACGCTACAGGGACGAACACTGAAGCTTTCTTT
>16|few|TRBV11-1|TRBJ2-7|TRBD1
CASSLRAGTGVYEQYF
TGTGCCAGCAGCTTACGCGCCGGGACAGGGGTTTACGAGCAGTACTTC
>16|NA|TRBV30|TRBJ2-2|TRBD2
CAWSKVLAGASGELFF
TGTGCCTGGAGTAAGGTACTAGCGGGAGCCTCCGGGGAGCTGTTTTTT
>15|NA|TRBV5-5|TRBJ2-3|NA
CASSLTGPSTDTQYF
TGTGCCAGCAGTTTGACAGGTCCTTCCACAGATACGCAGTATTTT
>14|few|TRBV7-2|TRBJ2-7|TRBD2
CASSLWRGGNEQYF
TGTGCCAGCAGCTTGTGGCGGGGGGGAAACGAGCAGTACTTC
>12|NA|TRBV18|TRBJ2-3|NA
CASSPETDTQYF
TGTGCCAGCTCACCAGAGACAGATACGCAGTATTTT
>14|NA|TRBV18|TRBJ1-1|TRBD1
CASSPETGRTEAFF
TGTGCCAGCTCACCAGAGACAGGGAGAACTGAAGCTTTCTTT
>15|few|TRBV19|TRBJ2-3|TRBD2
CASSTSGTSADTQYF
TGTGCCAGTAGTACTAGCGGAACGTCCGCAGATACGCAGTATTTT
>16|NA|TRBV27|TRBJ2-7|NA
CASSPIAEEGSYEQYF
TGTGCCAGCAGTCCTATAGCGGAGGAGGGTTCCTACGAGCAGTACTTC
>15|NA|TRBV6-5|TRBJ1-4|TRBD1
CASSYSRDRGEKLFF
TGTGCCAGCAGTTACTCGAGGGACAGGGGTGAAAAACTGTTTTTT
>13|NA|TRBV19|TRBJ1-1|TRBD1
CASSVQGDGEAFF
TGTGCCAGTAGTGTTCAGGGGGATGGTGAAGCTTTCTTT
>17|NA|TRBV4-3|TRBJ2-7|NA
CASSQDVASRSLDEQYF
TGCGCCAGCAGCCAAGATGTGGCTAGCAGGAGTTTAGACGAGCAGTACTTC
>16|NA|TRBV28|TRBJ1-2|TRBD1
CASRIFSFDRDDGYTF
TGTGCCAGCAGGATATTCTCGTTTGACAGGGACGATGGCTACACCTTC
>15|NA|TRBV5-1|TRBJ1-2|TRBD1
CASSLVQGANYGYTF
TGCGCCAGCAGCTTGGTTCAGGGGGCCAACTATGGCTACACCTTC
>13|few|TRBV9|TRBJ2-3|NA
CASSVVERDTQYF
TGTGCCAGCAGCGTAGTCGAGCGGGATACGCAGTATTTT
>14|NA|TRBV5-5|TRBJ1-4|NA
CASSFYSSGEKLFF
TGTGCCAGCAGCTTTTACTCCTCAGGGGAAAAACTGTTTTTT
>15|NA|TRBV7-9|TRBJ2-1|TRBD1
CASSLAGTGLPEQFF
TGTGCCAGCAGCTTGGCCGGGACAGGGCTCCCTGAGCAGTTCTTC
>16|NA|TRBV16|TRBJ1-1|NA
CASSQSISGPWTEAFF
TGTGCCAGCAGCCAATCGATTTCAGGGCCATGGACTGAAGCTTTCTTT
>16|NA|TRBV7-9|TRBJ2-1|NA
CASSLIGAGHYNEQFF
TGTGCCAGCAGCTTAATTGGAGCGGGACACTACAATGAGCAGTTCTTC
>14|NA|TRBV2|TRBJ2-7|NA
CASSEGRLSYEQYF
TGTGCCAGCAGTGAAGGGCGACTCTCCTACGAGCAGTACTTC
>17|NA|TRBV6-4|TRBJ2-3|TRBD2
CASSDTPGSGSADTQYF
TGTGCCAGCAGTGACACCCCTGGGAGCGGGAGTGCAGATACGCAGTATTTT
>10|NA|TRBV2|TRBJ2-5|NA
CASQVGTQYF
TGTGCCAGCCAGGTTGGGACCCAGTACTTC